This is a list of T cell receptor beta chains from one sample in a study of blood T cells in healthy people across ages. TCRdb re-analysed the 5' RACE reads in MiXCR, keeping a single row per CDR3 protein. The sample carries about 670,000 distinct CDR3 sequences, roughly half recorded once. Sequencing used blood. These receptors were taken from a woman aged 80 or older in good health. Each CDR3 is given with its conserved first and last residue. The order of the fields is D gene, clone size, J gene, V gene, CDR3 DNA, CDR3 protein. A D gene is named only where the DNA matches it firmly. For some rows the clone size is stated as once, few or many, or as a class when expanded; others skip it.

>TRBD2|many|TRBJ2-1|TRBV24-1
TGTGCCACCAGGGGTGCGGGAGCGGACAATGAGCAGTTCTTC
CATRGAGADNEQFF
>.|once|TRBJ1-2|TRBV29-1
TGCAGCGCCGACGACCCGTCGGGCGACTATGGCTACACCTTC
CSADDPSGDYGYTF
>TRBD2|many|TRBJ2-1|TRBV18
TGTGCCAGCTCACCACGAGCGGGGGGGCCTTTCTACAATGAGCAGTTCTTC
CASSPRAGGPFYNEQFF
>.|.|TRBJ1-2|TRBV15
TGTGCCACCAGCAGAGATCGGGGCCTCTCGAGTGGCTACACCTTC
CATSRDRGLSSGYTF
>.|.|TRBJ1-2|TRBV6-1
TGTGCCAGCAGTGAAGGGCAGGGACTATACTATGGCTACACCTTC
CASSEGQGLYYGYTF
>.|.|TRBJ1-5|TRBV20-1
TGCAGTGCCCTCCGAGAAACAGGTTTAAATCAGCCCCAGCATTTT
CSALRETGLNQPQHF
>.|.|TRBJ2-3|TRBV4-3
TGCGCCAGCAGCCAAGATGGTCCGAAAGATACGCAGTATTTT
CASSQDGPKDTQYF
>.|few|TRBJ2-7|TRBV20-1
TGCAGTGCTAGAGATCCAACCTCCTACAATGAGCAGTACTTC
CSARDPTSYNEQYF
>.|once|TRBJ2-1|TRBV6-2/TRBV6-3
TGTGCCAGCACAATGACGATGGAGACCCAGTTCTTC
CASTMTMETQFF
>.|.|TRBJ2-2|TRBV10-3
TGTGCCATCAGTGCCGACACTTTGAACACCGGGGAGCTGTTTTTT
CAISADTLNTGELFF
>TRBD2|many|TRBJ2-3|TRBV5-1
TGCGCCAGCAGCTTAGAAGCGGGAGGGCCAAGCACAGATACGCAGTATTTT
CASSLEAGGPSTDTQYF
>TRBD2|.|TRBJ2-5|TRBV2
TGTGCCAGCAAGTTACCGGGAGGGGGGAAAGAGACCCAGTACTTC
CASKLPGGGKETQYF
>TRBD1|many|TRBJ2-1|TRBV3-1
TGTGCCAGCAGCGAGACAGGGGAGATCTACAATGAGCAGTTCTTC
CASSETGEIYNEQFF
>.|few|TRBJ1-3|TRBV15
TGTGCCACCAGCAGAGTCCCATCCTCCTCTGGAAACACCATATATTTT
CATSRVPSSSGNTIYF
>TRBD2|many|TRBJ2-1|TRBV20-1
TGCAGTGCTAGAGATGGCGGGAGGAGATATGAGCAGTTCTTC
CSARDGGRRYEQFF
>.|.|TRBJ2-1|TRBV20-1
TGCAGTGCGCTTGAACCGGGGGTCTCCTACAATGAGCAGTTCTTC
CSALEPGVSYNEQFF
>.|.|TRBJ2-2|TRBV6-2/TRBV6-3
TGTGCCTGCAGTTACCTACGACCCAGGGTCCCGAACACCGGGGAGCTGTTTTTT
CACSYLRPRVPNTGELFF
>TRBD1|.|TRBJ1-6|TRBV30
TGTGCCTGGAGTCGGACAGGGAGTAATTCACCCCTCCACTTT
CAWSRTGSNSPLHF
>.|.|TRBJ2-1|TRBV7-9
TGTGCCAGCAGCTTAGGGATATCGAGCTCCTACAATGAGCAGTTCTTC
CASSLGISSSYNEQFF
>.|.|TRBJ2-2|TRBV10-3
TGTGCCACCGAACAGGGAGCCGGGGAGCTGTTTTTT
CATEQGAGELFF
>TRBD2|.|TRBJ2-5|TRBV20-1
TGCAGTGCCCCCATCGGGGGGTTGGAGACCCAGTACTTC
CSAPIGGLETQYF
>.|.|TRBJ2-1|TRBV24-1
TGTGCCACCAGTGATTTGCTAGCCTCCTACAATGAGCAGTTCTTC
CATSDLLASYNEQFF
>.|.|TRBJ2-3|TRBV12-3/TRBV12-4
TGTGCCAGCAGTTTAATGGCGAGGGCGGATACGCAGTATTTT
CASSLMARADTQYF
>.|.|TRBJ2-2|TRBV3-1
TGTGCCAGCAGCCAAGAGGCAGCGGCCAACACCGGGGAGCTGTTTTTT
CASSQEAAANTGELFF
>TRBD1|.|TRBJ2-1|TRBV5-1
TGCGCCAGCAGCCCGGACAGGAAGAAGTTCTTC
CASSPDRKKFF
>TRBD2|.|TRBJ2-1|TRBV20-1
TGCAGTGGTCGGGGGGATTCCAATGAGCAGTTCTTC
CSGRGDSNEQFF
>TRBD2|.|TRBJ2-5|TRBV11-2
TGTGCCAGCAGCTTAGTTGGACTAGCGGGTACCCAAGAGACCCAGTACTTC
CASSLVGLAGTQETQYF
>.|.|TRBJ2-4|TRBV19
TGTGCCAGCAGCCCCTGGGGAGTAACCAAAAACATTCAGTACTTC
CASSPWGVTKNIQYF
>TRBD1|many|TRBJ2-1|TRBV3-1
TGTGCCAGCAGCGGGGACAGACCCCTCTCCTACAATGAGCAGTTCTTC
CASSGDRPLSYNEQFF
>.|once|TRBJ2-1|TRBV20-1
TGCAGTGCTAGAGCGGGGGCGTCGCTGCCGGGGGCTCAGTTCTTC
CSARAGASLPGAQFF
>.|.|TRBJ1-1|TRBV28
TGTGCCAGCAGTTCCCTGGGACCTTTAGCTGAAGCTTTCTTT
CASSSLGPLAEAFF
>.|.|TRBJ2-2|TRBV5-1
TGCGCCAGCAGCCTTCCGGGATCCACCGGGAAGCTGTTTTTT
CASSLPGSTGKLFF
>.|few|TRBJ1-1|TRBV7-9
TGTGCCAGCAGCTTAGGGGGGGCTGGCACTGAAGCTTTCTTT
CASSLGGAGTEAFF
>.|.|TRBJ2-1|TRBV7-2
TGTGCCAGCAGCCCGCCATATGAGCAGTTCTTC
CASSPPYEQFF
>.|few|TRBJ2-1|TRBV15
TGTGCCACCAAACAGTATACCAGCAATGAGCAGTTCTTC
CATKQYTSNEQFF